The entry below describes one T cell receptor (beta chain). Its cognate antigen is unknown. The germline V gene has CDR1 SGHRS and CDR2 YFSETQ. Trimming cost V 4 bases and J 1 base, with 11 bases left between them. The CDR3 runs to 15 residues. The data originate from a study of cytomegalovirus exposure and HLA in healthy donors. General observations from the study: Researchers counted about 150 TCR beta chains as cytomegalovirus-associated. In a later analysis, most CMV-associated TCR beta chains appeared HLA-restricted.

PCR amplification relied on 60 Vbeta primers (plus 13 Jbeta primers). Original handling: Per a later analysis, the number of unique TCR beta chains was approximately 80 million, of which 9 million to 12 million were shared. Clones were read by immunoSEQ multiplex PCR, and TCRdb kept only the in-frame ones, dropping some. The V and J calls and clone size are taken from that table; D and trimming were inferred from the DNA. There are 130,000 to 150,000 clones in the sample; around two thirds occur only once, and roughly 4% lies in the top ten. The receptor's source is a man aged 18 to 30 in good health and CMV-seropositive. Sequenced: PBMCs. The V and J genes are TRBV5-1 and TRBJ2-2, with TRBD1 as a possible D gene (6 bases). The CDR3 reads CASSPRGGNTGELFF. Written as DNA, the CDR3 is TGCGCCAGCAGCCCCAGGGGCGGGAACACCGGGGAGCTGTTTTTT.